This entry is about one T cell receptor (beta chain). The sample belongs to a study of blood T cell repertoires in COVID-19. CDR3 length: 14 residues. Germline V lookup: CDR1 SGHRS, CDR2 YFSETQ. V shed 1 base and J shed 5 bases, with 9 bases lying between them. The assay was immunoSEQ multiplex PCR, and TCRdb's table has in-frame clones only and misses some. The repertoire has about 140,000 clones, around nine tenths of them found once; the top ten carry under 6%. The sample comprised peripheral blood. This sequence originates from a human donor in a cohort sampled during active COVID-19. The genes are TRBV5-1 and TRBJ2-2; no firm D call. Here the CDR3 reads CASSLSSITGELFF. CDR3 in DNA: TGCGCCAGCAGCTTGTCATCTATTACCGGGGAGCTGTTTTTT.